Each of the 21 T cell receptor beta chains below was sequenced from the same sample in a study of untreated major depressive disorder. Libraries were prepared by immunoSEQ multiplex PCR; TCRdb keeps only in-frame clonotypes and omits some of them. The sample contains tens of thousands of clones, over 85% of which appear only once. The sequencing input was CD4+ T cells from PBMCs. These receptors originate from a man in his thirties or forties in good health.

This chain uses TRBV6-5 with TRBJ1-2; D might be TRBD1 (6 bases). The length of the CDR3 is 14 residues. The V gene's germline CDR1 is MNHEY and CDR2 SVGAGI. The V end lost 2 bases, the J end lost 5 bases, and 12 bases lay between the germline ends. The chain's CDR3 is CASSYQGTGYGYTF. The CDR3 region has the DNA TGTGCCAGCAGTTACCAGGGAACAGGGTATGGCTACACCTTC.

The rearrangement joins TRBV6-6 to TRBJ2-7; D is uncertain. Germline CDR1 MNHNY, CDR2 SVGAGI (reference sequence). Trimming left V 0 bases short and J 2 bases short, with 2 bases between. The CDR3 loop spans 12 amino acids. CDR3 nucleotide sequence: TGTGCCAGCAGTTACTCTGCCTACGAGCAGTACTTC. The encoded protein is CASSYSAYEQYF.

This clone came up once. The V gene is TRBV11-2, the J gene TRBJ1-2; 7 bases are a match to TRBD1. The CDR3 runs to 13 residues. The ends lost 5 bases at V and 10 bases at J; junction bases unmatched: 10. CDR1 is SGHAT, CDR2 FQNNGV, per germline. This chain's CDR3 is CASSRGQNIDYTF. As DNA, the CDR3 is TGTGCCAGCAGCCGGGGACAGAATATTGACTACACCTTC.

V usage is TRBV18 and J usage is TRBJ2-3; D is unclear. V was cut by 3 bases and J by 0 bases, with 13 bases left in between. CDR1 and CDR2 from the germline V gene are KGHSH and LQKENI. This CDR3 has 16 residues. CDR3 amino acids: CASSPLFRHSTDTQYF. The CDR3 region has the DNA TGTGCCAGCTCACCCCTTTTTCGCCATAGCACAGATACGCAGTATTTT.

The chain has TRBV5-6 and TRBJ2-5; TRBD2 agrees at 8 bases. Germline V gene data show CDR1 as SGHDT and CDR2 as YYEEEE. The CDR3 runs 14 residues. V lost 0 bases and J lost 7; bases outside the gene matches: 5. This CDR3 is CASSLESGRVTQYF. CDR3 DNA: TGTGCCAGCAGCTTGGAATCCGGGAGGGTGACCCAGTACTTC.

The chain is built from TRBV5-4 and TRBJ1-3; D is uncertain. The germline V gene encodes CDR1 SGHNT and CDR2 YYREEE (reference sequence). There are 13 residues in the CDR3. Trimming shortened V by 4 bases and J by 3 bases, and 8 bases separated the two germline ends. This CDR3 is CASSRELGNTIYF. The CDR3 coding sequence is TGTGCCAGCAGCAGGGAACTTGGAAACACCATATATTTT.

The chain joins TRBV21-1 to TRBJ2-7; TRBD2 is the table's D call, not checked against the DNA. TRBV21-1 is labeled a pseudogene. This CDR3 is built from 11 residues. For the CDR3, the DNA is TGTGCCAGCAGCAAAGAAGTTGTGAGCGTATTC. Amino acid sequence: CASSKEVVSVF.

The gene calls are TRBV30 and TRBJ1-5; 7 nucleotides align to TRBD1. This CDR3 region has 16 residues. The germline V gene encodes CDR1 GTSNPN and CDR2 SVGIG (reference sequence). With V trimmed by 3 bases and J by 5 bases, 13 bases remained unmatched. The CDR3 DNA is TGTGCCTGGAGCAAACCAGGGGGGAAGGGGGATCAGCCCCAGCATTTT. This codes for CAWSKPGGKGDQPQHF.

This clone has just a few counts. This chain connects TRBV18 to TRBJ1-1; D gene unclear. The ends were cut back, 1 base at V and 1 base at J, with 4 bases in the middle. CDR1 is KGHSH and CDR2 is LQKENI in the germline V gene. This CDR3 region has 13 residues. CDR3 bases: TGTGCCAGCTCACCACGGGGGAACACTGAAGCTTTCTTT. It specifies CASSPRGNTEAFF.

V gene TRBV5-1 combines with J gene TRBJ2-7; 8 bases map to TRBD1. V was clipped by 4 bases and J by 3 bases; unmatched bases: 6. There are 14 residues in the CDR3. Germline lookup yields CDR1 SGHRS and CDR2 YFSETQ. CDR3 coding DNA: TGCGCCAGCAGCCCCGGGACAGGTAACTACGAGCAGTACTTC. This sequence encodes CASSPGTGNYEQYF. The whole variable domain, filled in from reference TRBV5-1 and TRBJ2-7, reads KAGVTQTPRYLIKTRGQQVTLSCSPISGHRSVSWYQQTPGQGLQFLFEYFSETQRNKGNFPGRFSGRQFSNSRSEMNVSTLELGDSALYLCASSPGTGNYEQYFGPGTRLTVT.

Concerning this clone: Distinct nucleotide sequences in the sample also encode this CDR3. The rearrangement links TRBV19 to TRBJ2-6; D is possibly TRBD1 (5 bases). The V gene's germline CDR1 is LNHDA and CDR2 SQIVND (reference sequence). The ends were cut back, 0 bases at V and 4 bases at J, with 7 bases in the middle. This CDR3 spans 15 amino acids. The CDR3 sequence is CASSIDRAGANVLTF. The DNA for the CDR3 is TGTGCCAGTAGTATAGACAGGGCGGGGGCCAACGTCCTGACTTTC.

V is TRBV5-1 and J is TRBJ2-7; D is uncertain. Deletions cut 4 bases from V and 5 bases from J, with 10 bases between. There are 12 residues in the CDR3. CDR1 SGHRS and CDR2 YFSETQ come from the germline V gene. As DNA, the CDR3 is TGCGCCAGCAGCCAACCTCCTAACGAGCAGTACTTC. It encodes CASSQPPNEQYF.

The rearrangement links TRBV5-6 to TRBJ2-2; tentatively, D is TRBD1 (6 bases). Trimming shortened V by 4 bases and J by 2 bases, and 15 bases separated the two germline ends. The CDR3 loop spans 16 amino acids. The germline gives CDR1 SGHDT, CDR2 YYEEEE. The CDR3 sequence: CASSGNRALNTGELFF. CDR3 nucleotide sequence: TGTGCCAGCAGCGGGAACAGGGCCCTAAACACCGGGGAGCTGTTTTTT.

Note on this clone: Since the CDR3 does not end with the conserved phenylalanine or tryptophan, this likely comes from a read error. The DNA is left out, because the CDR3 cannot be placed on it with certainty; the CDR3 is given as TCRdb lists it. The rearrangement links TRBV10-1 to TRBJ2-4; TRBD1 was called by the table and not checked on the DNA. In germline, CDR1 is WNHNN, CDR2 SYGVQD (reference sequence). The CDR3 adds up to 12 amino acids, both ends counted. The CDR3 sequence: CASSALRDRGTG.

The chain carries TRBV2 and TRBJ2-7; 8 bases line up with TRBD2. V was clipped by 7 bases and J by 1 base; unmatched bases: 6. In germline, CDR1 is SNHLY, CDR2 FYNNEI. This CDR3 comprises 14 residues. CDR3 protein: CASKSSGSSYEQYF. CDR3 in DNA: TGTGCCAGCAAATCAAGCGGGAGTTCCTACGAGCAGTACTTC.

The table lists this clone with a count of one. The rearrangement uses TRBV2 and TRBJ2-1; 11 nucleotides align to TRBD2. Germline V gene data show CDR1 as SNHLY and CDR2 as FYNNEI. This CDR3 has 17 amino acids. J gave up 4 bases and V 5 bases, and 10 bases lay outside the gene matches. The CDR3: CASSKLAGGLSYNEQFF. The CDR3 DNA is TGTGCCAGCAGTAAGCTAGCGGGGGGCTTATCTTACAATGAGCAGTTCTTC.

CDR3 nucleotides: TGTGCCAGCAGCTCCAGCTCTGGGGCCAACGTCCTGACTTTC. Translated, it gives CASSSSSGANVLTF. V and J are TRBV11-3 and TRBJ2-6; D remains unclear. The length of the CDR3 is 14 residues. Trimming took 4 bases from V and 0 from J, leaving 4 bases between them. Germline CDR1 is SGHNT and CDR2 is YENEEA.

The rearrangement links TRBV4-1 to TRBJ2-2; D unresolved. The CDR3 totals 15 residues. Germline assignment: CDR1 MGHRA and CDR2 YSYEKL. Trimming removed 0 bases at V and 6 bases at J, with 11 bases between. The DNA of the CDR3 is TGCGCCAGCAGCCAAGAGCCCATGAGGCCCGGGGAGCTGTTTTTT. Encoded protein: CASSQEPMRPGELFF.

The rearrangement links TRBV6-1 to TRBJ1-1; tentatively, D is TRBD1 (6 bases). Looked up from germline, CDR1 is MNHNS and CDR2 is SASEGT. The CDR3 is made up of 13 amino acids. Trimming shortened V by 4 bases and J by 1 base, and 7 bases separated the two germline ends. The CDR3 sequence is CASSVDRNTEAFF. The CDR3 coding sequence is TGTGCCAGCAGTGTGGACAGGAACACTGAAGCTTTCTTT.

The chain is built from TRBV6-5 and TRBJ1-1; D ambiguous. This CDR3 spans 13 amino acids. Germline V gene lookup returns CDR1 MNHEY and CDR2 SVGAGI. V was shortened by 6 bases and J by 3 bases, with 11 bases between the two germline ends. The CDR3 bases are TGTGCCAGCAGCGCCGGGGAATACACTGAAGCTTTCTTT. Translation: CASSAGEYTEAFF.

The V and J genes are TRBV2 and TRBJ1-2; D is unclear. Between the trimmed V and J ends, which lost 5 bases and 2 bases, there was a span of 15 bases. The CDR3 contains 15 residues. Germline CDR1 reads SNHLY; CDR2 reads FYNNEI. The CDR3 sequence is CASSPILGGNYGYTF. In DNA, the CDR3 is TGTGCCAGCAGTCCTATATTGGGCGGGAACTATGGCTACACCTTC.